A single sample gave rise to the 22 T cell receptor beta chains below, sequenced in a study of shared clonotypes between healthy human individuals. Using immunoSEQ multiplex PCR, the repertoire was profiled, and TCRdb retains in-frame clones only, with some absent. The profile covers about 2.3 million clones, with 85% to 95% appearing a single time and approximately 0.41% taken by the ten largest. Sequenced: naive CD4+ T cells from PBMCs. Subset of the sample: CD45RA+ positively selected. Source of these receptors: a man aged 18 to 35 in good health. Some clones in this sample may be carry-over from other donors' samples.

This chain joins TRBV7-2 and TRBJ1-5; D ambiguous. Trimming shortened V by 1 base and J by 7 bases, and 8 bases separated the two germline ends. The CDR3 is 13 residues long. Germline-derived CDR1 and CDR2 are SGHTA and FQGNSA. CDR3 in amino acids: CASSLELRQPQHF. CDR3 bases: TGTGCCAGCAGCTTAGAATTACGGCAGCCCCAGCATTTT.

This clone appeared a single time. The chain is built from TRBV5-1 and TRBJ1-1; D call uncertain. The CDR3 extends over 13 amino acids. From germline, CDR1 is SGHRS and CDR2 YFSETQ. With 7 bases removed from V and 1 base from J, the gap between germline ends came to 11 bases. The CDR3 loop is CASGVGRNTEAFF. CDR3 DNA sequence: TGCGCCAGCGGGGTGGGAAGGAACACTGAAGCTTTCTTT.

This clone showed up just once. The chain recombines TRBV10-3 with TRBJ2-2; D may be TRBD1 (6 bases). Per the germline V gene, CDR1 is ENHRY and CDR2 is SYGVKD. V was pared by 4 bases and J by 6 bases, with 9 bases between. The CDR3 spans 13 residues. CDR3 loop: CAISGTGSGELFF. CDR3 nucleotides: TGTGCCATCAGTGGAACAGGGTCCGGGGAGCTGTTTTTT.

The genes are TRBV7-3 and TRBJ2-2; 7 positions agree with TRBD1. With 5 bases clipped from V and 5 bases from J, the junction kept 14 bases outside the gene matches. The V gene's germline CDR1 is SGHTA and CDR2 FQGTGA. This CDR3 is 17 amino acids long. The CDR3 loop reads CASSPALRQGSTGELFF. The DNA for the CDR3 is TGTGCCAGCAGCCCGGCCTTGAGACAGGGCTCTACCGGGGAGCTGTTTTTT.

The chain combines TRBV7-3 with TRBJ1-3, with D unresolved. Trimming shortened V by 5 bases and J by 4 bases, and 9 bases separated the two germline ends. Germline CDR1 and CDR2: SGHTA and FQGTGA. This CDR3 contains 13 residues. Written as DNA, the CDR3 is TGTGCCAGCAGCCCCGACTTCGGAAACACCATATATTTT. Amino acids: CASSPDFGNTIYF.

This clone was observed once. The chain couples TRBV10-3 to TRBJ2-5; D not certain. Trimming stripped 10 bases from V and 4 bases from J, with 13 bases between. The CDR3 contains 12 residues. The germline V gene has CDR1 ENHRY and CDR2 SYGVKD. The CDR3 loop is CATAKDLETQYF. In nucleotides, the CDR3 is TGTGCCACCGCCAAGGACCTAGAGACCCAGTACTTC.

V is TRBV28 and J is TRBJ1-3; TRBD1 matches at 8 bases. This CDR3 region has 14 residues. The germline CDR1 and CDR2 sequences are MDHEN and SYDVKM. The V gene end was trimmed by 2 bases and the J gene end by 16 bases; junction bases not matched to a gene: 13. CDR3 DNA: TGTGCCAGCAGTTTACGTTGGGGGGACGGACAGGGTTATTTT. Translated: CASSLRWGDGQGYF.

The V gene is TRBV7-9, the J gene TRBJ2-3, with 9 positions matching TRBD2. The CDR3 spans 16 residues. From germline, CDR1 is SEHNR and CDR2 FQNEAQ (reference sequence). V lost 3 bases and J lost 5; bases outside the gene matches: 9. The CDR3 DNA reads TGTGCCAGCAGCTTCCGCCTAGCGGGATGGAAAGATACGCAGTATTTT. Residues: CASSFRLAGWKDTQYF.

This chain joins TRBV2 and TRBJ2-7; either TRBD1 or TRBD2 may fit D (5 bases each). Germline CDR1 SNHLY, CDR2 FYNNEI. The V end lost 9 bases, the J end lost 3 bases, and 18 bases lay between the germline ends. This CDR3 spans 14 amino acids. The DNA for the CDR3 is TGTGCCAGTCTTGAGGGGCCTCAATACTACGAGCAGTACTTC. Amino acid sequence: CASLEGPQYYEQYF.

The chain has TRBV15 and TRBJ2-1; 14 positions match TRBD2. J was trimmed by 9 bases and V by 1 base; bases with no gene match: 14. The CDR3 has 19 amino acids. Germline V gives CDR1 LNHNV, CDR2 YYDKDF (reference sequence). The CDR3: CATSRGLAGGPRGKAEQFF. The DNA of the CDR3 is TGTGCCACCAGCAGAGGACTAGCGGGAGGGCCGCGGGGTAAGGCTGAGCAGTTCTTC.

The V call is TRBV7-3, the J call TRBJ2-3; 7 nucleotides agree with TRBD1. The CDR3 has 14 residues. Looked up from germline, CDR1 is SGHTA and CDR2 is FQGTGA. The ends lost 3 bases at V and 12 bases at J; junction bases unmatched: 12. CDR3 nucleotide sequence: TGTGCCAGCAGCTTTTCCCTAAACCGGGACAGACAGTATTTT. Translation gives CASSFSLNRDRQYF.

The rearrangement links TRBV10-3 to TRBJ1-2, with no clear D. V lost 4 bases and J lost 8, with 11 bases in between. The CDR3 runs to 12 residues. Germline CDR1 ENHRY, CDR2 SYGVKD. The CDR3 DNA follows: TGTGCCATCAGTGCAAATACGGGGGGCTACACCTTC. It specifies CAISANTGGYTF.

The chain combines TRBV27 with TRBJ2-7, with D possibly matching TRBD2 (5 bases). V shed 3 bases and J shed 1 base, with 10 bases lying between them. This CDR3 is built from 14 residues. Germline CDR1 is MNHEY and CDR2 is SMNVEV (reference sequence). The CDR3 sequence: CASSFSSGSYEQYF. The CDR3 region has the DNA TGTGCCAGCAGTTTTTCCAGCGGATCCTACGAGCAGTACTTC.

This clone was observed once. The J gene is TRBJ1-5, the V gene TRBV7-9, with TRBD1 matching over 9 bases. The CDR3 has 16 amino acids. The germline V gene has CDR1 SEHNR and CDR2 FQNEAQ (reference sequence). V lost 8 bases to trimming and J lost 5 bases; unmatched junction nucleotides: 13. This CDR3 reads CASQVKTGGFDQPQHF. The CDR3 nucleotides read TGTGCCAGCCAGGTTAAAACAGGGGGCTTTGATCAGCCCCAGCATTTT. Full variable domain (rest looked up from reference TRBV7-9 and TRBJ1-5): DTGVSQNPRHKITKRGQNVTFRCDPISEHNRLYWYRQTLGQGPEFLTYFQNEAQLEKSRLLSDRFSAERPKGSFSTLEIQRTEQGDSAMYLCASQVKTGGFDQPQHFGDGTRLSIL.

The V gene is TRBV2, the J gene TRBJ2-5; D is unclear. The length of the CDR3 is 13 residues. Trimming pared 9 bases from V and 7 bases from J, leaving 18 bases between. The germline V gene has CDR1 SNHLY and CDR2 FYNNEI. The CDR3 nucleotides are TGTGCCAGTGTTCCGGAACTTCGAGGGACCCAGTACTTC. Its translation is CASVPELRGTQYF.

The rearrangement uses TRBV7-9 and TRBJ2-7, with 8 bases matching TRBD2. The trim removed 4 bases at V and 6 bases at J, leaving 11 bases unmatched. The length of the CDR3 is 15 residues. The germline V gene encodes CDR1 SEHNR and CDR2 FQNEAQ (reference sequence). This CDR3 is CASSSPGLEGLEQYF. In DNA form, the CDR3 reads TGTGCCAGCAGCTCCCCGGGACTAGAAGGGCTCGAGCAGTACTTC.

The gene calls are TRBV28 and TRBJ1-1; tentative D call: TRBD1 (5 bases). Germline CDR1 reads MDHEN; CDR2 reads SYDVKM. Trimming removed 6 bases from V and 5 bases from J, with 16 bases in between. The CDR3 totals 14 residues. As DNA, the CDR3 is TGTGCCAGCAGCCCCGGGGGGACGGGGACTGAAGCTTTCTTT. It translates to CASSPGGTGTEAFF.

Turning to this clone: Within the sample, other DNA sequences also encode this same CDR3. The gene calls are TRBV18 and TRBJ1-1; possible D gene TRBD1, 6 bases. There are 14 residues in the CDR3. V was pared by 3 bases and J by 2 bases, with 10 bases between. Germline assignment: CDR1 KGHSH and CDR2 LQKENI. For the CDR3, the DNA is TGTGCCAGCTCACCGACAGGACAAAACACTGAAGCTTTCTTT. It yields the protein CASSPTGQNTEAFF.

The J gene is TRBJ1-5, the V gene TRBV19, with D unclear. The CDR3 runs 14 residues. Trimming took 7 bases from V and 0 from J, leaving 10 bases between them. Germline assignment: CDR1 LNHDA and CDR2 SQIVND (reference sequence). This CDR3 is CASTDGSSNQPQHF. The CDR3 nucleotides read TGTGCCAGTACGGACGGATCTAGCAATCAGCCCCAGCATTTT.

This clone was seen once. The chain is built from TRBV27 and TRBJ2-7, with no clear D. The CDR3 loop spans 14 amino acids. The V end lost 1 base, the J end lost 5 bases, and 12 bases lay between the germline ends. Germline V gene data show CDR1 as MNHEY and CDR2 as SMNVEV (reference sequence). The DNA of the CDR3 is TGTGCCAGCAGTTTATTTGACTTTCGGGACGAGCAGTACTTC. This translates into CASSLFDFRDEQYF.

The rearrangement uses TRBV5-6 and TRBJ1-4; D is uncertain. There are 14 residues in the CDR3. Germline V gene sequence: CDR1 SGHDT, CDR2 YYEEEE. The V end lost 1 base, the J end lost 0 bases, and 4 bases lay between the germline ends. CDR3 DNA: TGTGCCAGCAGCTTGCTGACAACTAATGAAAAACTGTTTTTT. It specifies CASSLLTTNEKLFF.

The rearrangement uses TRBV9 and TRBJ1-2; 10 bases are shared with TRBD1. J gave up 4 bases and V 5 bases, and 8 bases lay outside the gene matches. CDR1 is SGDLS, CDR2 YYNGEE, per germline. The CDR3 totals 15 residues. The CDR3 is CASRSGTGALYGYTF. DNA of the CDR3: TGTGCCAGCAGGTCGGGGACAGGGGCACTCTATGGCTACACCTTC.